Listed here are 21 T cell receptor beta chains from one sample, sequenced in a study of blood T cell repertoires in COVID-19. Assay: immunoSEQ multiplex PCR; the TCRdb copy retains only in-frame clones and omits some. The sample shows 150,000 to 200,000 clones, less than 85% of them seen only once. Input material: peripheral blood. Every receptor here comes from a human donor with acute or convalescent COVID-19. The donor label of this sample is uncertain.

The chain employs TRBV27 and TRBJ1-2; 10 bases map to TRBD1. V shed 7 bases and J 1 base; nucleotides not matched to a gene: 9. The CDR3 covers 16 residues. The germline V gene encodes CDR1 MNHEY and CDR2 SMNVEV (reference sequence). The CDR3 protein is CASTRTGGLGNYGYTF. The CDR3 coding sequence is TGTGCCAGCACCCGGACAGGGGGGTTGGGTAACTATGGCTACACCTTC.

The chain is built from TRBV5-4 and TRBJ1-3; 7 nucleotides match TRBD1. CDR3 length equals 14 residues. Losses at the gene ends were 0 bases for V and 6 bases for J; bases not matched to a gene: 3. In germline, CDR1 is SGHNT, CDR2 YYREEE (reference sequence). This chain's CDR3 is CASSLDRGANTIYF. DNA of the CDR3: TGTGCCAGCAGCTTGGACAGGGGAGCAAACACCATATATTTT.

This chain uses TRBV7-3 with TRBJ1-2; TRBD1 might be the D (6 bases). CDR3 length: 13 amino acids. Germline V gene lookup returns CDR1 SGHTA and CDR2 FQGTGA. V shed 5 bases and J shed 4 bases, with 11 bases lying between them. Here the CDR3 DNA reads TGTGCCAGCAGCCCGGACAGAAGCTATGGCTACACCTTC. Its protein is CASSPDRSYGYTF.

The CDR3 sequence is CASSSFATNEKLFF. The CDR3 DNA follows: TGTGCCAGCAGTTCGTTTGCAACTAATGAAAAACTGTTTTTT. The chain couples TRBV28 to TRBJ1-4; no reliable D call. The V gene lost 4 bases and the J gene lost 0 bases, with 6 bases spanning the gap. Germline CDR1 is MDHEN and CDR2 is SYDVKM. The CDR3 totals 14 residues.

This clone showed up just once. V gene TRBV6-5 combines with J gene TRBJ1-5, with TRBD1 matching over 7 bases. The germline gives CDR1 MNHEY, CDR2 SVGAGI. The CDR3 runs to 15 residues. Trimming at V came to 5 bases and at J to 2 bases, leaving 6 bases not matched to a gene. CDR3 sequence reads: CASSKQGVGNQPQHF. For the CDR3, the DNA is TGTGCCAGCAGTAAGCAGGGGGTCGGCAATCAGCCCCAGCATTTT.

The rearrangement links TRBV7-9 to TRBJ1-2; 8 nucleotides match TRBD1. The length of the CDR3 is 14 residues. V trimming: 5 bases; J trimming: 4 bases; junction bases outside the gene matches: 6. Germline-derived CDR1 and CDR2 are SEHNR and FQNEAQ (reference sequence). CDR3 sequence reads: CASSHPGGGYGYTF. The CDR3 nucleotides are TGTGCCAGCAGCCATCCAGGGGGCGGCTATGGCTACACCTTC.

The rearrangement links TRBV5-4 to TRBJ1-6; TRBD1 aligns across 8 bases. The CDR3 consists of 16 residues. V lost 1 base and J lost 10; bases outside the gene matches: 10. From germline, CDR1 is SGHNT and CDR2 YYREEE (reference sequence). CDR3 DNA: TGTGCCAGCAGCTTGCCCGGGCAGACAGGGGAATCACCCCTCCACTTT. This encodes CASSLPGQTGESPLHF.

The chain carries TRBV3-1 (or the pseudogene TRBV3-2) and TRBJ1-6; D is unclear. The germline V and J ends were trimmed by 3 bases and 10 bases, with 13 bases remaining between them. The germline gives CDR1 LGHDT, CDR2 YNNKEL (reference sequence). The CDR3 runs 14 residues. CDR3 nucleotide sequence: TGTGCCAGCAGCCAGGGCCCCGAAGGCTCACCCCTCCACTTT. Its protein is CASSQGPEGSPLHF.

The gene calls are TRBV3-1 (or the pseudogene TRBV3-2) and TRBJ1-3; D unresolved. Trimming stripped 0 bases from V and 9 bases from J, with 18 bases between. In germline, CDR1 is LGHDT, CDR2 YNNKEL (reference sequence). This CDR3 is 16 amino acids long. CDR3 in DNA: TGTGCCAGCAGCCAAGAGAATAGACCTCTGGACTCCACCATATATTTT. It translates to CASSQENRPLDSTIYF.

V is TRBV24-1 and J is TRBJ2-7; D might be TRBD1 (7 bases). Germline assignment: CDR1 KGHDR and CDR2 SFDVKD. The V gene lost 5 bases and the J gene lost 5 bases, with 18 bases spanning the gap. The CDR3 loop spans 15 amino acids. In DNA, the CDR3 is TGTGCCACCAGTGGCCCAGGGGGGCCCTCACACGAGCAGTACTTC. It is translated as CATSGPGGPSHEQYF.

The chain uses TRBV12-3 or TRBV12-4 and TRBJ1-2; 9 nucleotides align to TRBD1. This CDR3 contains 13 residues. V shed 8 bases, J shed 3 bases, and the junction held 4 bases outside the gene matches. The CDR3 loop is CASSTGGDYGYTF. For the CDR3, the DNA is TGTGCCAGCTCGACAGGGGGTGACTATGGCTACACCTTC.

This chain links TRBV7-3 with TRBJ2-2, with D perhaps matching TRBD1 (5 bases). Deletions cut 1 base from V and 6 bases from J, with 21 bases between. Germline-derived CDR1 and CDR2 are SGHTA and FQGTGA. The CDR3 totals 18 residues. The CDR3 bases are TGTGCCAGCAGCTTAATGTATCGTGGCAGGGATTATCCCGGGGAGCTGTTTTTT. Translated, it gives CASSLMYRGRDYPGELFF.

The V call is TRBV7-2, the J call TRBJ1-3; D is undetermined. Between the trimmed V and J ends, which lost 5 bases and 2 bases, there was a span of 16 bases. In germline, CDR1 is SGHTA, CDR2 FQGNSA. The CDR3 covers 16 residues. CDR3 bases: TGTGCCAGCAGCGGCCGGGAGGCCCAAGCTGGAAACACCATATATTTT. Its protein is CASSGREAQAGNTIYF.

This chain links TRBV24-1 with TRBJ2-3; D is unresolved. The V gene lost 2 bases and the J gene lost 1 base, with 9 bases spanning the gap. CDR3 length: 15 amino acids. Germline assignment: CDR1 KGHDR and CDR2 SFDVKD. CDR3 sequence reads: CATSDSRLRTDTQYF. In nucleotides, the CDR3 is TGTGCCACCAGTGATTCGAGATTACGCACAGATACGCAGTATTTT.

This chain links TRBV19 with TRBJ1-5, with 8 bases lining up with TRBD1. There are 14 residues in the CDR3. The V segment lost 5 bases and the J segment 7 bases; nucleotides outside the gene matches: 7. Germline V lookup: CDR1 LNHDA, CDR2 SQIVND (reference sequence). CDR3 sequence reads: CASSLRTGRQPQHF. CDR3 DNA: TGTGCCAGTAGTCTTCGGACAGGGAGGCAGCCCCAGCATTTT.

The CDR3 DNA follows: TGTGCCATCAGCGGGGGGAGAACAGATACGCAGTATTTT. It translates to CAISGGRTDTQYF. The genes are TRBV19 and TRBJ2-3; 9 bases align to TRBD2. Germline loops: CDR1 LNHDA, CDR2 SQIVND (reference sequence). This CDR3 has 13 amino acids. With 10 bases clipped from V and 3 bases from J, the junction kept 5 bases outside the gene matches.

The chain has TRBV2 and TRBJ1-1; D possibly corresponds to TRBD1 (5 bases). Per the germline V gene, CDR1 is SNHLY and CDR2 is FYNNEI. V lost 7 bases to trimming and J lost 1 base, with 16 bases between them. CDR3 length: 15 residues. CDR3 nucleotides: TGTGCCAGCACTACGGACAATGGGGCGAACACTGAAGCTTTCTTT. Translated: CASTTDNGANTEAFF.

This chain links TRBV3-1 (or the pseudogene TRBV3-2) with TRBJ1-2; D is possibly TRBD1 (5 bases). Trimming shortened V by 3 bases and J by 4 bases, and 12 bases separated the two germline ends. CDR1 and CDR2 from the germline V gene are LGHDT and YNNKEL (reference sequence). The CDR3 is made up of 14 amino acids. The CDR3 spells CASSQPGLTYGYTF. CDR3 in DNA: TGTGCCAGCAGCCAGCCGGGACTGACCTATGGCTACACCTTC.

For the CDR3, the DNA is TGTGCCAGCAGTGAAGATAACTGGGCCGCAGAGACCCAGTACTTC. Translating gives CASSEDNWAAETQYF. This sequence joins TRBV2 and TRBJ2-5; D is unclear. Germline V gene lookup returns CDR1 SNHLY and CDR2 FYNNEI. Deletions cut 1 base from V and 4 bases from J, with 13 bases between. The CDR3 is 15 residues long.

The rearrangement links TRBV7-2 to TRBJ1-5; no clear D gene. Trimming shortened V by 3 bases and J by 3 bases, and 9 bases separated the two germline ends. From germline, CDR1 is SGHTA and CDR2 FQGNSA. The CDR3 contains 14 residues. The CDR3 region has the DNA TGTGCCAGCAGCTTCGAGGGTTCCAATCAGCCCCAGCATTTT. Protein product: CASSFEGSNQPQHF.

This clone was detected a few times. The J gene is TRBJ1-5, the V gene TRBV15, with TRBD1 matching 8 bases. CDR3 size: 19 residues. Unmatched junction bases numbered 12, after V lost 1 base and J lost 1 base. Per the germline V gene, CDR1 is LNHNV and CDR2 is YYDKDF (reference sequence). The DNA for the CDR3 is TGTGCCACCAGCAGAGCTCGGGACAGGTTTTTTATCAGCAATCAGCCCCAGCATTTT. Translating gives CATSRARDRFFISNQPQHF.